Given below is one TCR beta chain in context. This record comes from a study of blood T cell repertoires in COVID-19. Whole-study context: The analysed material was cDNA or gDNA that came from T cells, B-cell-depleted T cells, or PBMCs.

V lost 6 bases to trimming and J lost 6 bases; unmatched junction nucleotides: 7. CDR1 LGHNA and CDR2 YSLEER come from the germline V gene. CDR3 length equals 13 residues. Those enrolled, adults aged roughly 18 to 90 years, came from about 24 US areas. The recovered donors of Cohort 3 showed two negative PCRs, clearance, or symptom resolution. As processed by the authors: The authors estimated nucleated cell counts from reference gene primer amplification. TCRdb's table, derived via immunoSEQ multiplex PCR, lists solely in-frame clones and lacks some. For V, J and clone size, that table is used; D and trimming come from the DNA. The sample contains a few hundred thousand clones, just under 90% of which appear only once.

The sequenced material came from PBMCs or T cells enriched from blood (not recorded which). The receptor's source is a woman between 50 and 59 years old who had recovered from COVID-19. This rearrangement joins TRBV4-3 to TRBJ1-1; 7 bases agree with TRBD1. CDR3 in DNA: TGCGCCAGCAGTCCATTCCAGGGGGCTGAAGCTTTCTTT. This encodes CASSPFQGAEAFF.